These 12 T cell receptor beta chains were sequenced from one sample in a study of CD8 T cells in Susac syndrome. It was with random hexamers that roughly 0.45 to 1 ug RNA was reverse transcribed. TCRdb independently ran MiXCR on the immunoSEQ multiplex PCR reads; one entry per CDR3 protein. The sample has about 300,000 distinct CDR3 sequences; approximately 85% are singletons. The sample consisted of CD8+ T cells from PBMCs. These TCRs come from a human donor with multiple sclerosis.

V gene TRBV27 combines with J gene TRBJ2-2; 7 positions match TRBD1. The CDR3 contains 15 residues. CDR1 and CDR2 from the germline V gene are MNHEY and SMNVEV (reference sequence). V lost 5 bases, J lost 8 bases, and 11 bases stayed unmatched. CDR3 nucleotides: TGTGCCAGCAGTGTTCTTACAGGGACAGATGGGGAGCTGTTTTTT. Translation: CASSVLTGTDGELFF.

The chain combines TRBV7-8 with TRBJ2-7; tentatively, D is TRBD2 (6 bases). The ends were cut back, 3 bases at V and 4 bases at J, with 22 bases in the middle. The CDR3 runs 17 residues. In germline, CDR1 is SGHVS, CDR2 FQNEAQ. The CDR3 region has the DNA TGTGCCAGCAGCTTCGGAGGTGGGGGGAGATTAGGGTACGAGCAGTACTTC. Translating it yields CASSFGGGGRLGYEQYF.

The CDR3 spells CASSYGDFTEQFF. CDR3 in DNA: TGTGCCAGCAGTTACGGCGACTTTACTGAGCAGTTCTTC. This rearrangement joins TRBV6-5 to TRBJ2-1; D gene uncertain. Germline V lookup: CDR1 MNHEY, CDR2 SVGAGI. CDR3 length equals 13 residues. V was shortened by 2 bases and J by 9 bases, with 11 bases between the two germline ends.

The sample holds a few counts of this clonotype. CDR3 amino acids: CASRERSNYNEQFF. The CDR3 DNA sequence: TGTGCCAGCAGAGAGCGGTCCAACTACAATGAGCAGTTCTTC. The rearrangement joins TRBV6-1 to TRBJ2-1; D is possibly TRBD2 (5 bases). Per the germline V gene, CDR1 is MNHNS and CDR2 is SASEGT. The CDR3 contains 14 residues. With 6 bases removed from V and 3 bases from J, the gap between germline ends came to 12 bases.

V and J are TRBV15 and TRBJ2-3, with no clear D. CDR3 size: 17 residues. Germline CDR1 is LNHNV and CDR2 is YYDKDF (reference sequence). Trimming left V 1 base short and J 0 bases short, with 14 bases between. CDR3 nucleotides: TGTGCCACCAGCAGAGGGAAGACACTCCTTAGCACAGATACGCAGTATTTT. Translating it yields CATSRGKTLLSTDTQYF.

V and J are TRBV6-2 or TRBV6-3 and TRBJ1-3; a possible D gene is TRBD1 (5 bases). The CDR3 is made up of 17 amino acids. V lost 2 bases to trimming and J lost 0 bases, with 14 bases between them. The germline V gene has CDR1 MNHEY and CDR2 SVGEGT. CDR3 sequence reads: CASSYPGRDSSGNTIYF. The CDR3 region has the DNA TGTGCCAGCAGTTACCCCGGACGGGACTCCTCTGGAAACACCATATATTTT.

The chain joins TRBV3-1 to TRBJ2-7, with D possibly matching TRBD1 (6 bases). Germline V CDR1 and CDR2: LGHDT, YNNKEL (reference sequence). V lost 6 bases to trimming and J lost 4 bases, with 16 bases between them. The CDR3 totals 14 residues. The CDR3 reads CASRSGTLSYEQYF. As DNA, the CDR3 is TGTGCCAGCAGGTCCGGGACACTATCTTACGAGCAGTACTTC.

The chain uses TRBV7-9 and TRBJ1-4, with D possibly matching TRBD1 (6 bases). CDR1 is SEHNR, CDR2 FQNEAQ, per germline (reference sequence). The CDR3 is made up of 15 amino acids. V was trimmed by 5 bases and J by 0 bases, leaving 10 bases between them. The CDR3 protein is CASSETGSTNEKLFF. CDR3 nucleotide sequence: TGTGCCAGCAGCGAAACAGGGTCAACTAATGAAAAACTGTTTTTT.

This clonotype was found once. The CDR3 is CASSQDGTSGSTDTQYF. CDR3 DNA sequence: TGCGCCAGCAGCCAAGACGGGACTAGCGGGAGCACAGATACGCAGTATTTT. V gene TRBV4-3 combines with J gene TRBJ2-3; 12 bases map to TRBD2. Germline assignment: CDR1 LGHNA and CDR2 YSLEER. The junction had 1 base not matched to a gene; V was cut back by 0 bases and J by 0 bases. This CDR3 comprises 17 residues.

The rearrangement links TRBV5-6 to TRBJ2-3; 13 nucleotides line up with TRBD2. There are 16 residues in the CDR3. Unmatched junction bases numbered 6, after V lost 2 bases and J lost 6 bases. Germline CDR1 reads SGHDT; CDR2 reads YYEEEE. CDR3 in DNA: TGTGCCAGCAGCTTCCGACTAGCGGGAGGAGTGGATACGCAGTATTTT. Translation: CASSFRLAGGVDTQYF.

The V and J genes are TRBV27 and TRBJ2-7; 7 bases align to TRBD1. This CDR3 has 16 residues. Germline V CDR1 and CDR2: MNHEY, SMNVEV (reference sequence). V was clipped by 0 bases and J by 2 bases; unmatched bases: 7. In nucleotides, the CDR3 is TGTGCCAGCAGTTTATCCGGGACAGATACTACCTACGAGCAGTACTTC. Protein: CASSLSGTDTTYEQYF.

V gene TRBV7-9 combines with J gene TRBJ2-7, with D maybe TRBD2 (5 bases). Trimming shortened V by 1 base and J by 4 bases, and 11 bases separated the two germline ends. The germline CDR1 and CDR2 sequences are SEHNR and FQNEAQ (reference sequence). The CDR3 length is 14 residues. Written as DNA, the CDR3 is TGTGCCAGCAGCTTAGGGAGGAGTGATTACGAGCAGTACTTC. Translation gives CASSLGRSDYEQYF.